Below, 14 T cell receptor beta chains from the same sample are listed, as sequenced in a study of response to subunit inactivated influenza vaccine. TCRdb re-called the RT-PCR reads through MiXCR, storing one row per CDR3 protein. The table shows about 540,000 distinct CDR3 sequences, with roughly 25% occurring only once. This same sample was also part of a study on T cells expressing NK-cell markers. This second study notes: UMIs accompanied the 5'RACE template switching by which TCR beta cDNA was made.

Specimen: CD4+ T cells sorted from PBMCs, collected approximately 12 days after vaccination. The origin of the receptors is a man aged 50 to 60 who received an inactivated influenza vaccine.

This clonotype was counted between two and nine times. V usage is TRBV24-1 and J usage is TRBJ2-1; D is possibly TRBD2 (6 bases). This CDR3 is built from 16 residues. The germline CDR1 and CDR2 sequences are KGHDR and SFDVKD. The V gene lost 4 bases and the J gene lost 0 bases, with 12 bases spanning the gap. The CDR3 region has the DNA TGTGCCACCAGTGAAATAGCGGTTAGCTCCTACAATGAGCAGTTCTTC. Encoded protein: CATSEIAVSSYNEQFF.

The chain is built from TRBV7-9 and TRBJ1-4, with D perhaps TRBD1 (5 bases). Trimming removed 5 bases at V and 3 bases at J, with 10 bases between. CDR3 size: 14 residues. CDR1 is SEHNR, CDR2 FQNEAQ, per germline (reference sequence). As DNA, the CDR3 is TGTGCCAGCAGCATCGGGGGATCTAATGAAAAACTGTTTTTT. It specifies CASSIGGSNEKLFF.

The chain carries TRBV7-2 and TRBJ2-5, with D unclear. The V and J ends lost 5 bases and 5 bases respectively, with 9 bases between them. Germline CDR1 and CDR2: SGHTA and FQGNSA. There are 12 residues in the CDR3. This chain's CDR3 is CASSTPGETQYF. In DNA form, the CDR3 reads TGTGCCAGCAGCACCCCCGGGGAGACCCAGTACTTC.

The rearrangement joins TRBV18 to TRBJ1-2, with 7 bases fitting TRBD1. The CDR3 is 16 residues long. Germline-derived CDR1 and CDR2 are KGHSH and LQKENI. V lost 1 base, J lost 3 bases, and 8 bases stayed unmatched. The DNA of the CDR3 is TGTGCCAGCTCACCACTTTCGACAGGGTTGGACTATGGCTACACCTTC. Translation gives CASSPLSTGLDYGYTF.

This clonotype was detected a few times. The J gene is TRBJ2-5, the V gene TRBV5-6; 8 positions agree with TRBD1. The CDR3 length is 15 residues. V lost 4 bases to trimming and J lost 2 bases; unmatched junction nucleotides: 7. Per the germline V gene, CDR1 is SGHDT and CDR2 is YYEEEE. CDR3 DNA: TGTGCCAGCAGCGGAAAGAACAGGGGGCAAGAGACCCAGTACTTC. This translates into CASSGKNRGQETQYF. The variable domain in full, completed from reference TRBV5-6 and TRBJ2-5, reads DAGVTQSPTHLIKTRGQQVTLRCSPKSGHDTVSWYQQALGQGPQFIFQYYEEEERQRGNFPDRFSGHQFPNYSSELNVNALLLGDSALYLCASSGKNRGQETQYFGPGTRLLVL.

This clonotype occurred a few times. This chain uses TRBV5-1 with TRBJ1-4; 9 bases map to TRBD1. V was pared by 4 bases and J by 12 bases, with 10 bases of the junction left unmatched. The CDR3 is made up of 14 amino acids. Germline assignment: CDR1 SGHRS and CDR2 YFSETQ. Written as DNA, the CDR3 is TGCGCCAGCAGCCCCCGGACAGGGGATAAGGAACTGTTTTTT. It yields the protein CASSPRTGDKELFF.

This chain links TRBV10-3 with TRBJ1-6; D may be TRBD1 (6 bases). The length of the CDR3 is 16 residues. The V end lost 4 bases, the J end lost 2 bases, and 12 bases lay between the germline ends. Germline CDR1 and CDR2: ENHRY and SYGVKD. The CDR3 DNA sequence: TGTGCCATCAGTGGATCAGGGGACCCCTATAATTCACCCCTCCACTTT. Translated: CAISGSGDPYNSPLHF.

This chain connects TRBV6-1 to TRBJ1-6; D is uncertain. The ends were cut back, 6 bases at V and 0 bases at J, with 12 bases in the middle. This CDR3 region has 16 residues. Germline CDR1 and CDR2: MNHNS and SASEGT. This CDR3 reads CASSRPTSSYNSPLHF. The CDR3 region has the DNA TGTGCCAGCAGCCGTCCTACGAGCTCCTATAATTCACCCCTCCACTTT.

This clonotype was found many times. V and J are TRBV28 and TRBJ2-1, with D perhaps matching TRBD2 (5 bases). Germline V gene lookup returns CDR1 MDHEN and CDR2 SYDVKM. Trimming left V 5 bases short and J 1 base short, with 15 bases between. This CDR3 spans 16 amino acids. This CDR3 is CASSPGIAKSYNEQFF. CDR3 coding DNA: TGTGCCAGCAGTCCCGGGATAGCCAAGTCCTACAATGAGCAGTTCTTC.

V usage is TRBV7-2 and J usage is TRBJ2-7; a possible D gene is TRBD2 (5 bases). CDR1 is SGHTA and CDR2 is FQGNSA in the germline V gene. Trimming removed 5 bases from V and 4 bases from J, with 15 bases in between. The CDR3 is 14 residues long. The CDR3 protein is CASSRTVTQYEQYF. The CDR3 DNA reads TGTGCCAGCAGCAGGACTGTCACCCAATACGAGCAGTACTTC.

Only a few counts were recorded for this clonotype. The gene calls are TRBV12-3 or TRBV12-4 and TRBJ1-6; 8 bases align to TRBD1. Losses at the gene ends were 3 bases for V and 9 bases for J; bases not matched to a gene: 4. This CDR3 has 14 residues. In DNA form, the CDR3 reads TGTGCCAGCAGTTTTCAGGGGGCTTTTTCACCCCTCCACTTT. Amino acid sequence: CASSFQGAFSPLHF.

This clonotype came up many times. This sequence joins TRBV20-1 and TRBJ2-1, with D unresolved. The germline V gene has CDR1 DFQATT and CDR2 SNEGSKA (reference sequence). The CDR3 sequence is 10 residues long. V was cut by 5 bases and J by 5 bases, with 4 bases left in between. In DNA form, the CDR3 reads TGCAGTGCTTTAAACAATGAGCAGTTCTTC. It translates to CSALNNEQFF.

The J gene is TRBJ1-1, the V gene TRBV5-6; D gene ambiguous. V shed 1 base and J shed 6 bases, with 7 bases lying between them. Germline-derived CDR1 and CDR2 are SGHDT and YYEEEE. The CDR3 extends over 12 amino acids. The DNA for the CDR3 is TGTGCCAGCAGCTTGAGGCAGTCTGAAGCTTTCTTT. Amino acids: CASSLRQSEAFF.

In its sample, this clonotype was seen a few times. J is TRBJ1-1 and V is TRBV3-1; the D is unclear. Germline assignment: CDR1 LGHDT and CDR2 YNNKEL (reference sequence). V dropped 1 base and J dropped 0 bases, with 9 bases sitting between them. The CDR3 sequence is 15 residues long. CDR3: CASSQVESLNTEAFF. Here the CDR3 DNA reads TGTGCCAGCAGCCAAGTCGAATCTTTGAACACTGAAGCTTTCTTT. The full variable domain, its missing parts supplied by reference TRBV3-1 and TRBJ1-1, is DTAVSQTPKYLVTQMGNDKSIKCEQNLGHDTMYWYKQDSKKFLKIMFSYNNKELIINETVPNRFSPKSPDKAHLNLHINSLELGDSAVYFCASSQVESLNTEAFFGQGTRLTVV.